This T cell receptor (beta chain) came from a study of blood T cell repertoires in COVID-19. The overall study: Spain, Italy and the United States supplied samples that represented acute and convalescent COVID-19. Sources were T cells, B-cell-depleted T cells, or PBMCs; the material itself was cDNA or gDNA.

V gave up 4 bases and J gave up 6 bases, with 22 bases separating them. The CDR3 runs to 17 residues. Germline assignment: CDR1 MGHRA and CDR2 YSYEKL. Study processing details: How many nucleated cells were present was estimated from reference gene primer amplification. Assay used: immunoSEQ multiplex PCR; TCRdb lists only in-frame clones, some missing. Clone size and V and J calls were adopted from that table, with D and trimming inferred from the DNA. In the table there are 130,000 or so clones, approximately 90% of which are singletons. The clonotype originates from a man in his sixties or seventies with active or convalescent COVID-19. The genes are TRBV4-1 and TRBJ1-5, with no clear D. Sequenced input: peripheral blood. The CDR3 DNA sequence: TGCGCCAGCAGCCCCGGGGAGAATAGAAAGGGTATTCAGCCCCAGCATTTT. This encodes CASSPGENRKGIQPQHF.